This T cell receptor (beta chain) stems from a study of T-cell reconstitution after alpha-beta-depleted transplantation in children. Library preparation (for TCRbeta) was performed with unique molecular identifiers. TCRdb re-called the PCR reads through MiXCR, storing one row per CDR3 protein. This sample has about 610,000 distinct CDR3 sequences, with under 12% found just once. Germline assignment: CDR1 KGHSH and CDR2 LQKENI. This CDR3 is 16 amino acids long. Trimming left V 2 bases short and J 4 bases short, with 15 bases between. This clonotype was observed at least ten times. The J gene is TRBJ2-1, the V gene TRBV18, with D possibly matching TRBD2 (6 bases). The material sequenced was PBMCs from the stem cell graft donor, taken from the stem cell graft. This TCR derives from a human donor who donated a stem cell graft to a child with acute myeloid leukemia. The chain's CDR3 is CASSPTSGSLYNEQFF. Written as DNA, the CDR3 is TGTGCCAGCTCACCAACGTCCGGGAGTCTTTACAATGAGCAGTTCTTC.